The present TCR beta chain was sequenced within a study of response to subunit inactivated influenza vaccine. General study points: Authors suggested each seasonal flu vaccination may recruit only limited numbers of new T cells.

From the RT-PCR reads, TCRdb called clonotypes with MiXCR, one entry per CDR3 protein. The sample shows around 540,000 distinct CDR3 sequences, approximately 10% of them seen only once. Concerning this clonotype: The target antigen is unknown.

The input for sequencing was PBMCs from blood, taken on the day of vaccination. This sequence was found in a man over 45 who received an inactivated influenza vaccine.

CDR3 sequence: CASRTGTSPPNEQFF. The CDR3 DNA is TGTGCCAGCAGGACCGGGACTAGCCCCCCCAATGAGCAGTTCTTC. This chain joins TRBV28 and TRBJ2-1; TRBD2 aligns across 9 bases. In germline, CDR1 is MDHEN, CDR2 SYDVKM. Unmatched junction bases numbered 9, after V lost 6 bases and J lost 6 bases. The CDR3 sequence is 15 residues long.